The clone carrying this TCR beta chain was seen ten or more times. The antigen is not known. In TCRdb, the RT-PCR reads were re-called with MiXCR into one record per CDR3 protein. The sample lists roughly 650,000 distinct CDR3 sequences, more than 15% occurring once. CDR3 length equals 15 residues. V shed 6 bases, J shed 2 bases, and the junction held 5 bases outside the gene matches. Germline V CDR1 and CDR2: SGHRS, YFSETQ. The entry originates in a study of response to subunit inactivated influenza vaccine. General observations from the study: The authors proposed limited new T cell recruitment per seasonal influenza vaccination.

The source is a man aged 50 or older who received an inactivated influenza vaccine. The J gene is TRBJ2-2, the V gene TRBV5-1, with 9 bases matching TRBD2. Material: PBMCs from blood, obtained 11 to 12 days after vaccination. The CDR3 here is CASKTTSGNTGELFF. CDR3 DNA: TGCGCCAGCAAGACGACTAGCGGAAACACCGGGGAGCTGTTTTTT.